This T cell receptor (beta chain) emerged from a study of T cells after somatic rescue of genetic block. TCRdb keeps only in-frame clones here, not all; method: immunoSEQ multiplex PCR. The data hold 60,000 to 90,000 clones, with roughly 93% observed a single time. This CDR3 contains 14 residues. The V segment lost 4 bases and the J segment 6 bases; nucleotides outside the gene matches: 7. Germline CDR1 SGHRS, CDR2 YFSETQ. The genes are TRBV5-1 and TRBJ2-5; 9 positions agree with TRBD2. The material sequenced was peripheral blood mononuclear cells (PBMCs). The sequence was obtained from a man aged 25 to 45. The CDR3 loop is CASSPRGGLQTQYF. DNA of the CDR3: TGCGCCAGCAGCCCGCGGGGGGGCCTCCAGACCCAGTACTTC.